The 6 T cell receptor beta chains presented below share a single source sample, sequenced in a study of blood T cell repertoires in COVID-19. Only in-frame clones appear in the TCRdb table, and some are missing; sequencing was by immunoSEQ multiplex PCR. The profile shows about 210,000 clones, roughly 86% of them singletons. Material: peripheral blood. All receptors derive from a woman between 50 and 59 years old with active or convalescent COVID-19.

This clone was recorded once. The CDR3 bases are TGTGCCAGCAGTTACTCGGCCCAGGTAGCCTACAATGAGCAGTTCTTC. It encodes CASSYSAQVAYNEQFF. The chain joins TRBV6-6 to TRBJ2-1; no clear D. This CDR3 spans 16 amino acids. Germline CDR1 MNHNY, CDR2 SVGAGI (reference sequence). V lost 0 bases, J lost 2 bases, and 11 bases lay in between.

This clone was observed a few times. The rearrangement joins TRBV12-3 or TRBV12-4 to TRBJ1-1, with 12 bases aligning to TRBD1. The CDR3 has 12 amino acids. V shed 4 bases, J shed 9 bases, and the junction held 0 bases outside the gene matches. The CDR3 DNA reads TGTGCCAGCAGTTGGGACAGGGGGCAAGCTTTCTTT. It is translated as CASSWDRGQAFF.

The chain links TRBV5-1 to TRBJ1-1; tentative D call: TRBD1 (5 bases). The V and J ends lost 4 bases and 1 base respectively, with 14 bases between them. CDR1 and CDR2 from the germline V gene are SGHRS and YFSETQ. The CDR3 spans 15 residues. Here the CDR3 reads CASSRKGQTNTEAFF. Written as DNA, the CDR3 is TGCGCCAGCAGCAGAAAAGGACAAACGAACACTGAAGCTTTCTTT.

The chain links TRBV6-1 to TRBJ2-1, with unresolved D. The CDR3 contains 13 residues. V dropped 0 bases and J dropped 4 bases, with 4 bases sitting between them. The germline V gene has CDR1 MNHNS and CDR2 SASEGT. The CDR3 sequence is CASSEAEYNEQFF. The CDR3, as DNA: TGTGCCAGCAGTGAAGCTGAGTACAATGAGCAGTTCTTC.

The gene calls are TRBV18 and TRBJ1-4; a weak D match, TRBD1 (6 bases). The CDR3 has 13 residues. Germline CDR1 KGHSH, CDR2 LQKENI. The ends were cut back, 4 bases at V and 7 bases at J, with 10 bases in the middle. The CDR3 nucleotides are TGTGCCAGCTCACGGGACACGCTTGAAAAACTGTTTTTT. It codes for CASSRDTLEKLFF. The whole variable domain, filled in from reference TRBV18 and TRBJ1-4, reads NAGVMQNPRHLVRRRGQEARLRCSPMKGHSHVYWYRQLPEEGLKFMVYLQKENIIDESGMPKERFSAEFPKEGPSILRIQQVVRGDSAAYFCASSRDTLEKLFFGSGTQLSVL.

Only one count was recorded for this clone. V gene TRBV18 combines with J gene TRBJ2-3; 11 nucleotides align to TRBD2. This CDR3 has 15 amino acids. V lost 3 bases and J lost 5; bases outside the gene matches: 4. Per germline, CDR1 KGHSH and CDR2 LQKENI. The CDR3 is CASSPPSGRIDTQYF. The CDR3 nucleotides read TGTGCCAGCTCACCTCCTAGCGGGAGGATAGATACGCAGTATTTT.